This entry is about one TCR beta chain. The antigen it binds to is not known. Per-base quality was not reported, and no clone a single base away is much larger than it. The sample comes from a study of shared clonotypes between healthy human individuals (dated by TCRdb to 2020 to 2022). About the study as a whole: The cohort comprised a couple of women and a few men aged 18 to 49 years. For each donor, CD4 naive and CD4 memory were each given three plates, CD8 naive was given two plates, and CD8 memory was given one plate. To estimate repertoire size and how much clonotype sharing occurs between individuals, the study deeply sequenced the blood TCR repertoires of roughly 5 healthy adults. To increase sequencing depth and limit assay-specific biases, TCR repertoire library preparation and sequencing were carried out by different laboratories using diverse techniques. Between about 0.94 and 10 billion PBMCs per donor were obtained by leukapheresis.

Trimming removed 2 bases from V and 0 bases from J, leaving 11 bases between the germline ends. The CDR3, cysteine through phenylalanine, is 17 amino acids long. The sequence is cut down to CDR3 DNA, 51 bases in frame from base 1. The germline V gene gives CDR1 as SGHDN and CDR2 as FVKESK. Overall results and qualifications from the work: The small number of donors limited the genetic and exposure-history diversity represented. Clonotypes shared by all four sorted-subset donors showed higher generation probabilities than non-shared clonotypes. Rarefaction of sorted-subset datasets indicated incomplete sequencing despite the large sequencing depth. Sampling was restricted to blood, and TCR repertoires in tissue are likely to differ from TCR repertoires in blood. Pairwise subsampling led to the expectation that sequencing depth would affect the degree of clonotype sharing among donors. Naive subsets generally had larger estimated clonotype richness than memory subsets did. Across several donors, approximately 5% of naive CD4, roughly 3.4% of naive CD8, about 2% of memory CD4, and roughly 0.4% of memory CD8 clonotypes were shared.

TCR CDR3 regions were amplified from genomic DNA by multiplex PCR using the deep immunoSEQ assay. Genomic DNA extracted from each cell subset was distributed evenly over all wells of several immunoSEQ 96-well plates, and each plate served as one replicate. Each replicate PCR for sorted subsets received roughly 0.2 ug genomic DNA, equal to roughly 33,000 T cell genomes. The purified libraries were quantified using a Qubit 3.0 fluorometer, sized with a Bioanalyzer 2100, and then quantified again using the KAPA Library Quantification kit. Each immunoSEQ 96-well plate was sequenced on its own single-read 150-cycle Illumina NextSeq 550 flow cell. Regarding the original processing steps: Because the immunoSEQ output included only junctional sequences and no quality scores, the filtering could not be the same as the filtering used for full-length reads. To assign V/J genes and CDR3, sequences were annotated against IMGT germline references using PyIR, a Python wrapper for IgBLAST v1.9. Reads were removed for weak V/J assignments (E-value above 1e-6), missing CDR3, stop codons, out-of-frame junctions, or ambiguous translated residues. V3J clonotypes were defined by identical inferred V gene, J gene, and CDR3 amino acid sequence. The percentage overlap between two repertoires was calculated by dividing the number of shared unique clonotypes by the size of the smaller repertoire. Repertoire richness was assessed with RTK rarefaction, the Chao1 estimator, and Recon v2.1 estimates of unobserved clonotypes. Generation probabilities for all TCRbeta clonotypes obtained by the gDNA method from several donors were computed using OLGA. TCRdb re-hosts the immuneACCESS table, in-frame sequences only. Its copies lack some clones; in the studies checked, an unresolved V gene accounts for under half of them, and the cause for the rest is not known. V, J and clone size derive from that table, while D and trimming were established from the DNA sequence. Within this sample are over a million clones, with 75% to 80% of them counted one time only. The leading ten clones occupy approximately 0.56% of the sample.

The donors were healthy, HIV-negative adults who had no recently reported acute infections or vaccinations. Every donor was a Caucasian adult residing in Nashville, Tennessee, USA. Magnetic negative selection was used to enrich CD4+ T cells, after which naive cells were positively selected on CD45RA and the negative fraction became the memory subset. After blood collection by leukapheresis, PBMCs were isolated using Ficoll-Histopaque density gradient centrifugation and then cryopreserved in the vapor phase of liquid nitrogen. Analytical flow cytometry was used to check the purity and quantity of every magnetically sorted T cell population. Genomic DNA was isolated from each sorted fraction and quantified by UV absorbance on a Nanodrop 2000c.

Input material: memory CD4+ T cells from PBMCs. The cell subset or site label, as the study defines it: CD45RA-negative fraction. This chain is built from TRBV14 and TRBJ2-6; too little of a D gene remains to name it. This TCR derives from a young man in good health. Some clones in this sample may be carry-over from other donors' samples. CDR3 loop: CASSQITLSSGANVLTF. The sequence in DNA is TGTGCCAGCAGCCAAATAACATTAAGCTCTGGGGCCAACGTCCTGACTTTC.